Given below is one T cell receptor (beta chain) in context. This specimen belongs to a study of cytomegalovirus exposure and HLA in healthy donors. Study overall: Genotyping of 300 to 450 donors showed that 70% to 90% belonged to the Caucasian-associated ancestry cluster.

The PCR contained 60 Vbeta and 13 Jbeta primers. Sequencing was performed with immunoSEQ multiplex PCR; in TCRdb, only in-frame clones are kept and a portion is missing. The sample lists some 150,000 clones, 75% occurring once. After removal of 3 bases from V and 7 bases from J, the junction contained 8 bases not matched to a gene. CDR1 is SGHNT and CDR2 is YYREEE in the germline V gene (reference sequence). CDR3 length equals 15 residues. The J gene is TRBJ1-4, the V gene TRBV5-4; 8 bases agree with TRBD1. Sequencing was performed on PBMCs. The receptor's source is a man aged 25 to 40 in good health and CMV-seronegative. CDR3 sequence (DNA): TGTGCCAGCAGCTCCGGCGGGCAGGGGGCTGAAAAACTGTTTTTT. Its translation is CASSSGGQGAEKLFF.